The sequence of this T cell receptor beta chain was determined in a study of OX40 agonist ivuxolimab in advanced cancers. Across the study: Every 2 weeks, patients received ivuxolimab intravenously, dosed at 0.01 to 10 mg/kg. A partial response was reached by three patients: one with hepatocellular carcinoma and two with cutaneous melanoma. Notes on the study in general: CD4+ T cells averaged fewer expanded clones than CD8+ T cells. At 0.1 to 3.0 mg/kg, clonal expansion of CD4+ and CD8+ blood T cells had occurred by week 6.

V was clipped by 4 bases and J by 5 bases, with 18 bases between them. Per germline, CDR1 LNHDA and CDR2 SQIVND (reference sequence). The CDR3 length is 17 residues. As concerns this clone: Its antigen is still unknown.

Libraries were prepared by immunoSEQ multiplex PCR; TCRdb keeps only in-frame clonotypes and omits some of them. This sample has some 86,000 clones, with around 85% found just once. The source material was CD4+ or CD8+ T cells sorted from blood, sampled in a trial of the OX40 agonist ivuxolimab. This TCR derives from an adult with an advanced solid tumor such as melanoma, head and neck, liver or kidney cancer. The chain combines TRBV19 with TRBJ1-6, with D tentatively TRBD1 (5 bases). In nucleotides, the CDR3 is TGTGCCAGTAGTACCCCGCGGGCTTGGGGGAATAATTCACCCCTCCACTTT. This gives the protein CASSTPRAWGNNSPLHF.